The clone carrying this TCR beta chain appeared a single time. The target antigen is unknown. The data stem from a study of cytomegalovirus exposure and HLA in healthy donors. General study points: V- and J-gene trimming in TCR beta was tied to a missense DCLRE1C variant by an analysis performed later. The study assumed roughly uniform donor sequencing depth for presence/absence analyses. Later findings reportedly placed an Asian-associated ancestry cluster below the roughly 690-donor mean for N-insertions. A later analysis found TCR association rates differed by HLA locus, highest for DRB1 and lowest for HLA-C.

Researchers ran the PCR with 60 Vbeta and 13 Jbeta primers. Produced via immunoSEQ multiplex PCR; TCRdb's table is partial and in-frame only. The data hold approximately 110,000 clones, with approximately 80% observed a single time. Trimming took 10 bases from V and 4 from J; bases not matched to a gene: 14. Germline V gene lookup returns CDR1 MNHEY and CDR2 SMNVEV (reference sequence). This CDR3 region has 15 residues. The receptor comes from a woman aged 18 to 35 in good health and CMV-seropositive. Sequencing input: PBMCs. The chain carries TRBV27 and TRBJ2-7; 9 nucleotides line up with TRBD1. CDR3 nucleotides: TGTGCCACCCAGGAGTTGGGACAGGGTAAATACGAGCAGTACTTC. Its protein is CATQELGQGKYEQYF.